These 7 T cell receptor beta chains were all obtained from the same sample, sequenced in a study of neurological immune-mediated disorders. TCRdb itself ran the 5' RACE reads through MiXCR, one entry per CDR3 protein. The sample lists approximately 48,000 distinct CDR3 sequences; around 17% were seen once. The sequenced material came from PBMCs. The source is a man in his 60s in good health.

This clonotype was seen at least ten times. The chain uses TRBV7-9 and TRBJ2-5, with 8 nucleotides matching TRBD2. The germline V gene has CDR1 SEHNR and CDR2 FQNEAQ (reference sequence). Losses at the gene ends were 5 bases for V and 4 bases for J; bases not matched to a gene: 6. This CDR3 is 14 amino acids long. The CDR3 DNA follows: TGTGCCAGCAGCCGACCGGGACTAGGAGAGACCCAGTACTTC. This encodes CASSRPGLGETQYF.

This clonotype was seen once. A much larger clone lies one base from this, so it may be a read error. The V and J genes are TRBV5-6 and TRBJ2-5; a weak D match, TRBD1 (6 bases). The length of the CDR3 is 14 residues. The V gene's germline CDR1 is SGHDT and CDR2 YYEEEE. CDR3 coding DNA: TGTGCCAGCAGCTACTGGACAGCTCGGGATACCCAGTGCTTC. This gives the protein CASSYWTARDTQCF.

The chain joins TRBV5-4 to TRBJ2-2; 9 nucleotides align to TRBD2. This CDR3 contains 15 residues. Per germline, CDR1 SGHNT and CDR2 YYREEE (reference sequence). V gave up 0 bases and J gave up 4 bases; unmatched junction bases: 1. CDR3 nucleotide sequence: TGTGCCAGCAGCTTGGGCGGGAGGGCCACCGGGGAGCTGTTTTTT. Its protein product is CASSLGGRATGELFF.

This clonotype was seen a few times. The genes are TRBV2 and TRBJ1-6; 7 bases line up with TRBD1. The germline gives CDR1 SNHLY, CDR2 FYNNEI. The V and J ends lost 9 bases and 6 bases, in that order; junction bases with no gene match: 8. The CDR3 extends over 14 amino acids. The CDR3 nucleotides read TGTGCCAGTCGAAAAGGGGGCTCTAATTCACCCCTCCACTTT. Its translation: CASRKGGSNSPLHF.

This clonotype came up many times. V is TRBV5-1 and J is TRBJ2-5; D is unresolved. This CDR3 has 17 amino acids. Trimming took off 0 bases at V and 1 base at J, with 16 bases between the two ends. Germline CDR1 is SGHRS and CDR2 is YFSETQ. In DNA, the CDR3 is TGCGCCAGCAGCTTGGCCCTCCGGCCGTTGGCCCAAGAGACCCAGTACTTC. Translation: CASSLALRPLAQETQYF.

The chain has TRBV4-1 and TRBJ2-1; TRBD2 agrees at 11 bases. Trimming took 2 bases from V and 8 from J; bases not matched to a gene: 8. CDR3 length equals 16 residues. Germline V CDR1 and CDR2: MGHRA, YSYEKL. The CDR3 is CASSQIASGRSDEQFF. The CDR3 nucleotides are TGCGCCAGCAGCCAAATAGCTAGCGGGAGGAGCGATGAGCAGTTCTTC.

In this sample, this clonotype turned up many times. The rearrangement links TRBV5-1 to TRBJ2-2, with D unresolved. The CDR3 runs 13 residues. Germline lookup yields CDR1 SGHRS and CDR2 YFSETQ. V gave up 0 bases and J gave up 6 bases, with 6 bases separating them. The CDR3 sequence is CASSLEHPGELFF. In DNA form, the CDR3 reads TGCGCCAGCAGCTTGGAACATCCCGGGGAGCTGTTTTTT.